These T cell receptor beta chains were read from a single sample in a study of glioma-infiltrating T cells. TCRdb fed the multiplex PCR reads into MiXCR, producing one record per CDR3 protein. This sample has 100,000 to 150,000 distinct CDR3 sequences; 20% to 25% occur once, and the top ten carry under 35%. Sequencing was done on a sample of glioma tissue, nonneoplastic brain tissue, or PBMCs (not recorded which). These receptors all come from a human donor with low-grade glioma or glioblastoma, undergoing nonglioma brain surgery, or in good health (not recorded which). The CDR3 runs from the conserved cysteine through the conserved F or W. The D gene is left open where the match is weak. Some rows have no size entry. The others give once, few or many, or a class for an expanded clone.

j_call v_call d_call clone_size cdr3_nt cdr3_aa
TRBJ1-1 TRBV6-1 - many TGTGCCAGCAGTGGCCGAGGAATGGACACTGAAGCTTTCTTT CASSGRGMDTEAFF
TRBJ1-1 TRBV28 - many TGTGCCAGCAGTGGTCCAGGGGTCACTGAAGCTTTCTTT CASSGPGVTEAFF
TRBJ1-5 TRBV27 - many TGTGCCAGCAACCCGGGGGGATATTCGCAGCCCCAGCATTTT CASNPGGYSQPQHF
TRBJ1-1 TRBV2 - many TGTGCCAGCAGTGAAGATCGAGGGGACACTGAAGCTTTCTTT CASSEDRGDTEAFF
TRBJ1-4 TRBV27 - many TGTGCCAGCAGTGTCGGAGGCGAAAAACTGTTTTTT CASSVGGEKLFF
TRBJ2-2 TRBV10-3 - - TGTGCCATCAGTGGTCGTGACACCGGGGAGCTGTTTTTT CAISGRDTGELFF
TRBJ1-2 TRBV4-2 TRBD1 many TGTGCCAGCAGCCCGGACAGGGGGATCTATGGCTACACCTTC CASSPDRGIYGYTF
TRBJ2-1 TRBV7-9 - few TGTGCCAGCAGCTTGTGGACGTCCTACAATGAGCAGTTCTTC CASSLWTSYNEQFF
TRBJ1-2 TRBV7-2 TRBD1 - TGTGCCAGCAGCCCGATGTCCGGACAGGGCTATGGCTACACCTTC CASSPMSGQGYGYTF
TRBJ2-3 TRBV20-1 TRBD1 many TGCAGTGCTAGAGGACAGGGGGCCGATACGCAGTATTTT CSARGQGADTQYF
TRBJ2-3 TRBV5-1 - - TGCGCCAGCAGTACAATTGGAGCGGCTAGCACAGATACGCAGTATTTT CASSTIGAASTDTQYF
TRBJ1-2 TRBV15 - many TGTGCCACCAGCAGAGAAAGGGGGAGGTATGGCTACACCTTC CATSRERGRYGYTF
TRBJ1-1 TRBV28 TRBD1 many TGTGCCACCTTACAGGGGATTGACACTGAAGCTTTCTTT CATLQGIDTEAFF
TRBJ1-1 TRBV28 - many TGTGCCAGCATCCCCCCCGGGGCCGAAGCTTTCTTT CASIPPGAEAFF
TRBJ1-2 TRBV14 TRBD1 - TGTGCCAGCAGCCAAAAGACAGGGGACTATGGCTACACCTTC CASSQKTGDYGYTF
TRBJ2-3 TRBV20-1 - - TGCAGTGCTAGAGATTGGGAGACTAGTGCAGATACGCAGTATTTT CSARDWETSADTQYF
TRBJ2-3 TRBV24-1 TRBD1 - TGTGCCACCAACACAGGGGTGAGAGATACGCAGTATTTT CATNTGVRDTQYF
TRBJ2-1 TRBV20-1 TRBD2 - TGCAGTGCTAGAGATGAGCGGGGGGGCATCTACAATGAGAAGTTCTTC CSARDERGGIYNEKFF
TRBJ1-3 TRBV25-1 TRBD1 many TGTGCCAGCCAGACAGGGGGAAACACCATATATTTT CASQTGGNTIYF
TRBJ1-5 TRBV19 - - TGTGCCAGTAGTATGGGGATATTGGGGGTCGATAGCAATCAGCCCAAGCATTTT CASSMGILGVDSNQPKHF
TRBJ2-1 TRBV7-3 TRBD2 few TGTGCCAGCAGCCGGACGGGAGGGAGGAATGAGCAGTTCTTC CASSRTGGRNEQFF
TRBJ2-5 TRBV7-7 TRBD2 few TGTGCCAACTTCCCACCGGGACTAAAGTCGAAGACCCAGTACTTC CANFPPGLKSKTQYF
TRBJ1-5 TRBV28 TRBD1 many TGTGCCAGCAGCTGGACAGGGAATCAGCCCCAGCATTTT CASSWTGNQPQHF
TRBJ1-1 TRBV20-1 - many TGCAGTGCTAGACCGCCGTTGAACACTGAAGCTTTCTTT CSARPPLNTEAFF
TRBJ2-5 TRBV7-9 TRBD1 - TGTGCCAGCAGCTTAGGCCGGACAGGCAAGAAAGAGACCCAGTACTTC CASSLGRTGKKETQYF
TRBJ1-5 TRBV7-9 TRBD1 - TGTGCCAGCAGCCAAACAGGGGGCAATCAGCCCCAGCATTTT CASSQTGGNQPQHF
TRBJ2-1 TRBV20-1 TRBD2 few TGCAGTGCAAGGTCCCAGCGGGGGGGCTATGAGCAGTTCTTC CSARSQRGGYEQFF
TRBJ1-6 TRBV20-1 - - TGCAGTGCTAGACCGTCCTCAGGTGGTAATTCACCCCTCCACTTT CSARPSSGGNSPLHF
TRBJ2-3 TRBV20-1 - many TGCAGTGCTCCGGGACAATGGGACACAGATACGCAGTATTTT CSAPGQWDTDTQYF
TRBJ1-5 TRBV6-6 - many TGTGCCAGCAGTTACTCAGGCAGAAGCAATCAGCCCCAGCATTTT CASSYSGRSNQPQHF
TRBJ1-3 TRBV27 - few TGTGCCAGCAGTCCACGTGGGGCCGCTAGCGGAAACACCATATATTTT CASSPRGAASGNTIYF
TRBJ2-3 TRBV20-1 - many TGCAGTGCTAGAGATGTCCAACGACCTGCTCCCACAGATACGCAGTATTTT CSARDVQRPAPTDTQYF
TRBJ2-1 TRBV24-1 TRBD1 few TGTGCCACCACCCAGGGGGCCTCCTACAATGAGCAGTTCTTC CATTQGASYNEQFF
TRBJ2-5 TRBV6-1 - many TGTGCCAGCAGTATACATCTGAGGGGGGAGACCCAGTACTTC CASSIHLRGETQYF
TRBJ2-3 TRBV12-3/TRBV12-4 TRBD1 - TGTGCCAGCAGACAGGGGGGCACAGATACGCAGTATTTT CASRQGGTDTQYF
TRBJ1-2 TRBV19 - - TGTGCCAGTACCAATCCCCCAGGGGCTGCTAACTATGGCTACACCTTC CASTNPPGAANYGYTF
TRBJ2-1 TRBV11-2 - few TGTGCCAGCACAACGGGGATCCCCTACAATGAGCAGTTCTTC CASTTGIPYNEQFF
TRBJ1-2 TRBV7-9 - - TGTGCCAGCAGCTTATCGGTTGTTTTGTGGAGTACTAACTATGGCTACACCTTC CASSLSVVLWSTNYGYTF
TRBJ1-6 TRBV2 TRBD1 - TGTGCCAGCAGACTCGGGACAGGAGGCCGGGGCTCCTATAATTCACCCCTCCACTTT CASRLGTGGRGSYNSPLHF
TRBJ1-1 TRBV12-3/TRBV12-4 - few TGTGCCAGCAGTCTCAACGGTCTCGCTGAAGCTTTCTTT CASSLNGLAEAFF
TRBJ2-1 TRBV24-1 TRBD1 many TGTGCCACCAGTGATGGGGACAGGGGGCCCTCCTACAATGAGCAGTTCTTC CATSDGDRGPSYNEQFF
TRBJ2-3 TRBV7-2 TRBD2 - TGTGCCAGCAACTTAGCGGCTAGCGGCGCGAGAGATACGCAGTATTTT CASNLAASGARDTQYF
TRBJ1-6 TRBV7-9 - many TGTGCCAGCAGCCAGACCCCAAGTTCACCCCTCCACTTT CASSQTPSSPLHF
TRBJ1-5 TRBV12-3/TRBV12-4 - many TGTGCCAGCAGTTCTCGGGGGCTCGCGAACAATCAGCCCCAGCATTTT CASSSRGLANNQPQHF
TRBJ2-1 TRBV15 - many TGTGCCACCAGCAGAGAGGGGATGGGGAGGAGCTCCTACAATGAGCAGTTCTTC CATSREGMGRSSYNEQFF
TRBJ1-2 TRBV27 - many TGTGCCAGCAGTCCCCGTTGGGCTATCTCTAACTATGGCTACACCTTC CASSPRWAISNYGYTF
TRBJ2-5 TRBV18 TRBD1 few TGTGCCAGCGACAGGGGGCTGAGAGAGACCCAGTACTTC CASDRGLRETQYF
TRBJ1-6 TRBV6-2/TRBV6-3 - - TGTGCCAGCAGTTACTCCCGGACAGCCTCGCACAATTCACCCCTCCACTTT CASSYSRTASHNSPLHF
TRBJ2-1 TRBV12-3/TRBV12-4 TRBD2 - TGTGCCAACAGGGGACTAGCGGGGGTTCCGAGCTCCTACAATGAGCAGTTCTTC CANRGLAGVPSSYNEQFF
TRBJ1-1 TRBV2 - - TGTGCCAGCAGTGTTGTTCGGACGAGCACTGAAGCTTTCTTT CASSVVRTSTEAFF
TRBJ2-1 TRBV6-1 - many TGTGCCAGCAGTGAACCAACTAGAAATGAGCAGTTCTTC CASSEPTRNEQFF
TRBJ2-3 TRBV7-2 TRBD2 few TGTGCCAGCAGCTCCACTTTTGGGGGGGGGGGAGATACGCAGTATTTT CASSSTFGGGGDTQYF
TRBJ1-2 TRBV20-1 TRBD1 many TGCAGTGCTAGAGGACAGGGTTTCAGGGACACCTTC CSARGQGFRDTF
TRBJ1-1 TRBV7-2 - few TGTGCCAGCAGCCCCCGGGCCCATCCAGGGAACATGAACACTGAAGCTTTCTTT CASSPRAHPGNMNTEAFF
TRBJ2-3 TRBV5-1 - few TGCGCCAGCAGCTTGGCCGGGCCTCGGGAGGATACGCAGTATTTT CASSLAGPREDTQYF
TRBJ2-1 TRBV19 - - TGTGCCAGTAGTGCATCTATGACAGGATGGGATGAGCAGTTCTTC CASSASMTGWDEQFF
TRBJ2-1 TRBV7-9 - few TGTGCCAGCAGCGCGTCCGGGGGGCTCGATGAGCAGTTCTTC CASSASGGLDEQFF
TRBJ2-3 TRBV6-1 - many TGTGCCAGCAGGACGCTGATGGGGGGGCCTTTTCCAGATACGCAGTATTTT CASRTLMGGPFPDTQYF
TRBJ1-3 TRBV14 - many TGTGCCAGCAGCCAAGGCACTATCGGAAACACCATATATTTT CASSQGTIGNTIYF